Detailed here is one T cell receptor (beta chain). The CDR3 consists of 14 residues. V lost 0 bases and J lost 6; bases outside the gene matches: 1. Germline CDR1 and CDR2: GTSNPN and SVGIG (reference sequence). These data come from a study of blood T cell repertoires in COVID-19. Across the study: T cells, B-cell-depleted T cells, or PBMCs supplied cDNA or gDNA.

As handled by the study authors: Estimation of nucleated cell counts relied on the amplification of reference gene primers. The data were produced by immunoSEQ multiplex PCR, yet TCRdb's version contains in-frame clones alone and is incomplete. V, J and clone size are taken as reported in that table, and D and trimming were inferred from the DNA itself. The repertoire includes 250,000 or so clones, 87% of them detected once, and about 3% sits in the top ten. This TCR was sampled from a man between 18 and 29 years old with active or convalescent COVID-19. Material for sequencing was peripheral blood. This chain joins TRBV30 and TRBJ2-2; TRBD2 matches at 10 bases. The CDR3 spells CAWSVLAGAGELFF. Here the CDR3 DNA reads TGTGCCTGGAGTGTGCTAGCGGGGGCCGGGGAGCTGTTTTTT.